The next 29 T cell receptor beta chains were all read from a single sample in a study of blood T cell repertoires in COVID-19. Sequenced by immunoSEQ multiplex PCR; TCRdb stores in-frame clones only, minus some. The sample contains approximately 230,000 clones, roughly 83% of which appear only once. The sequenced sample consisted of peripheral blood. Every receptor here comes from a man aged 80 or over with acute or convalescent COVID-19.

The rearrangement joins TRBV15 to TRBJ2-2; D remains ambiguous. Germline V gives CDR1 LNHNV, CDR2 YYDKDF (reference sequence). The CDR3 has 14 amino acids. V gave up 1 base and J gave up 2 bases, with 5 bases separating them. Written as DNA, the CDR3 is TGTGCCACCAGCAGAGGTTCTAACACCGGGGAGCTGTTTTTT. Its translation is CATSRGSNTGELFF.

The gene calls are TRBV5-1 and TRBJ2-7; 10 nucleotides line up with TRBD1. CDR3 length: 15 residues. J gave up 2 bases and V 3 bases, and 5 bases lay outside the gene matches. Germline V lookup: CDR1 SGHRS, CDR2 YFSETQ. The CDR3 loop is CASSWGQGKPYEQYF. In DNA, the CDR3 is TGCGCCAGCAGCTGGGGACAGGGGAAGCCCTACGAGCAGTACTTC.

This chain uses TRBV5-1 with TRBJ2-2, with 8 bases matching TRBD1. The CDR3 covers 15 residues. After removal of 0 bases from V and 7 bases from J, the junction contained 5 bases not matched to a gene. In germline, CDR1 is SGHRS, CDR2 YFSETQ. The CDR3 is CASSLVSGGHGELFF. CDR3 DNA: TGCGCCAGCAGCTTGGTATCAGGGGGCCACGGGGAGCTGTTTTTT.

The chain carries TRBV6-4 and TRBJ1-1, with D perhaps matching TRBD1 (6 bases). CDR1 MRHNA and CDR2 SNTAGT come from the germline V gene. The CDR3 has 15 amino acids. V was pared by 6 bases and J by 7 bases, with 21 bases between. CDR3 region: CASRMELTGSYEAFF. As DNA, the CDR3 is TGTGCCAGCAGGATGGAACTGACAGGTTCCTATGAAGCTTTCTTT.

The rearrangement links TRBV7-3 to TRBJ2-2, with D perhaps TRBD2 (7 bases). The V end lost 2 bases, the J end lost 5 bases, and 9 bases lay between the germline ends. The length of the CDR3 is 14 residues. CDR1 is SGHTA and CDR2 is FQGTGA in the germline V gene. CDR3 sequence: CASSLGRGTGELFF. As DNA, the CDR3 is TGTGCCAGCAGCTTAGGGAGGGGGACCGGGGAGCTGTTTTTT. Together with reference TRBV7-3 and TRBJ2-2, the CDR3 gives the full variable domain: GAGVSQTPSNKVTEKGKYVELRCDPISGHTALYWYRQSLGQGPEFLIYFQGTGAADDSGLPNDRFFAVRPEGSVSTLKIQRTERGDSAVYLCASSLGRGTGELFFGEGSRLTVL.

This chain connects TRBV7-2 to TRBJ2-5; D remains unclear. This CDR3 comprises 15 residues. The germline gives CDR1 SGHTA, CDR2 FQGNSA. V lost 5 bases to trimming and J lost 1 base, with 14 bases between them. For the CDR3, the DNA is TGTGCCAGCAGCCCGCAAACCGCCGGCCAAGAGACCCAGTACTTC. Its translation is CASSPQTAGQETQYF.

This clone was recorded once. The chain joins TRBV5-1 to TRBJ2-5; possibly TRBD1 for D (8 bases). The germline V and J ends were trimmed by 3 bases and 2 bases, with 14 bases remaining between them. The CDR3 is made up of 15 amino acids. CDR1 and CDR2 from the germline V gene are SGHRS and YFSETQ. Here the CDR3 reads CASSSQGGAQETQYF. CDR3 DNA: TGCGCCAGCAGCTCACAGGGGGGGGCGCAAGAGACCCAGTACTTC.

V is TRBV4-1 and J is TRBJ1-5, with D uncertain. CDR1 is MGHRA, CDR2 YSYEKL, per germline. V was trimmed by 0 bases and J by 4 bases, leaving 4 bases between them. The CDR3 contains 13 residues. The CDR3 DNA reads TGCGCCAGCAGCCAAGAACAGAATCAGCCCCAGCATTTT. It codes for CASSQEQNQPQHF.

This chain's CDR3 is CAWRLQGSGLFF. The CDR3, as DNA: TGTGCCTGGAGACTACAGGGGTCGGGTCTTTTCTTT. The chain has TRBV30 and TRBJ1-1, with 7 bases that match TRBD1. This CDR3 contains 12 residues. Trimming removed 3 bases from V and 13 bases from J; junction bases left unmatched: 11. Germline CDR1 GTSNPN, CDR2 SVGIG (reference sequence).

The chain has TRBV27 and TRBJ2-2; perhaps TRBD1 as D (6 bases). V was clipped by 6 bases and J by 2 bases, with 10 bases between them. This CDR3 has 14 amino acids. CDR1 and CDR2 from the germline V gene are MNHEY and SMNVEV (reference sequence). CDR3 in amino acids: CASRQGLNTGELFF. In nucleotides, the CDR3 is TGTGCCAGCAGACAGGGCCTAAACACCGGGGAGCTGTTTTTT.

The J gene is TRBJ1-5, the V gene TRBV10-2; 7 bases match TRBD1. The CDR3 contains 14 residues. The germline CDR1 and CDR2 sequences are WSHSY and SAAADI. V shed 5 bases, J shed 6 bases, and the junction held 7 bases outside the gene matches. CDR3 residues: CASSWEQGSQPQHF. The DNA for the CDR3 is TGCGCCAGCAGTTGGGAACAGGGGTCTCAGCCCCAGCATTTT.

In DNA, the CDR3 is TGTGCCAGCAGGCAGCGGAGCTCACCCCTCCACTTT. This encodes CASRQRSSPLHF. This chain joins TRBV12-3 or TRBV12-4 and TRBJ1-6; D is unresolved. CDR3 length equals 12 residues. V lost 6 bases and J lost 10, with 10 bases in between.

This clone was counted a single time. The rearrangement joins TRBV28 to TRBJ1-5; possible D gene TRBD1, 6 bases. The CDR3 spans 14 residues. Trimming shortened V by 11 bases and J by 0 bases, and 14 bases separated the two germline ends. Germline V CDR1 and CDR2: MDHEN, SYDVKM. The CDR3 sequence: CAASYRVSNQPQHF. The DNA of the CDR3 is TGTGCCGCATCCTACAGGGTTAGCAATCAGCCCCAGCATTTT. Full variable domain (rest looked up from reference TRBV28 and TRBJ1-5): DVKVTQSSRYLVKRTGEKVFLECVQDMDHENMFWYRQDPGLGLRLIYFSYDVKMKEKGDIPEGYSVSREKKERFSLILESASTNQTSMYLCAASYRVSNQPQHFGDGTRLSIL.

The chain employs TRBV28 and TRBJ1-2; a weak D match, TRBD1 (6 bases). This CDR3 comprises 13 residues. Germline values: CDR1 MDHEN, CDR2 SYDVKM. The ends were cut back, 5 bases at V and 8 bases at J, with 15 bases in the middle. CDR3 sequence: CASSLQGSRGYTF. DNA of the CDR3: TGTGCCAGCAGTCTACAGGGTTCTAGAGGCTACACCTTC.

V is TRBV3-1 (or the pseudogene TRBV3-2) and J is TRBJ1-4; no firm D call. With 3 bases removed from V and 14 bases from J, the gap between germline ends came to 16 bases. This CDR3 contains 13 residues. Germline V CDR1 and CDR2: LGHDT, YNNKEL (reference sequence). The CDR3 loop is CASSQIRESGLFF. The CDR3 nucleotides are TGTGCCAGCAGCCAGATCCGGGAGTCTGGGCTGTTTTTT.

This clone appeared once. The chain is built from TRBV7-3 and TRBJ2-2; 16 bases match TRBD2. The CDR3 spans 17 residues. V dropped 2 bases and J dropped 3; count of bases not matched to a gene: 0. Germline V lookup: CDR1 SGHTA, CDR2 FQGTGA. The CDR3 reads CASSLGTSGRDTGELFF. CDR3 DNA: TGTGCCAGCAGCTTAGGGACTAGCGGGAGGGACACCGGGGAGCTGTTTTTT. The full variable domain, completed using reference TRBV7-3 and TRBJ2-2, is GAGVSQTPSNKVTEKGKYVELRCDPISGHTALYWYRQSLGQGPEFLIYFQGTGAADDSGLPNDRFFAVRPEGSVSTLKIQRTERGDSAVYLCASSLGTSGRDTGELFFGEGSRLTVL.

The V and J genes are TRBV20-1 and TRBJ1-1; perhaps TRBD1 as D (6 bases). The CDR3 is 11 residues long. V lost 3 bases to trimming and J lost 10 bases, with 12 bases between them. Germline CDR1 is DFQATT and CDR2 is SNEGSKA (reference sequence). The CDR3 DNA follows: TGCAGTGCTAGGATACAGGGCCTAGCTTTCTTT. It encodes CSARIQGLAFF.

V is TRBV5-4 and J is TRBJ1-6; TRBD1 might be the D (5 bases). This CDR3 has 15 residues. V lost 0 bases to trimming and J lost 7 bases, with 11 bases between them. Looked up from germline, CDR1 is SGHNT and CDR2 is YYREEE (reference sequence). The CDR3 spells CASSLVGGRNSPLHF. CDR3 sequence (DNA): TGTGCCAGCAGCTTGGTGGGGGGAAGGAATTCACCCCTCCACTTT.

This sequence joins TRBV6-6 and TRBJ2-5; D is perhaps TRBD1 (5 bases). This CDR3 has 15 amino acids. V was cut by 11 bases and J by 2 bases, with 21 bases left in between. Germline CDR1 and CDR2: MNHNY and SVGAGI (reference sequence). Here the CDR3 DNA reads TGTGCCTCTACCCACGGCTGGTCAGGGCAAGAGACCCAGTACTTC. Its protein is CASTHGWSGQETQYF.

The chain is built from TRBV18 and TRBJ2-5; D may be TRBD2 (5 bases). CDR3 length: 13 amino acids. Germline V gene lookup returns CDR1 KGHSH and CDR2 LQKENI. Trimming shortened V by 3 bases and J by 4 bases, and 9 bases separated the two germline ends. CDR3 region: CASSPGVRETQYF. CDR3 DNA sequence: TGTGCCAGCTCACCCGGGGTGCGAGAGACCCAGTACTTC. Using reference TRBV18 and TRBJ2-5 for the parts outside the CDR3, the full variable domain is NAGVMQNPRHLVRRRGQEARLRCSPMKGHSHVYWYRQLPEEGLKFMVYLQKENIIDESGMPKERFSAEFPKEGPSILRIQQVVRGDSAAYFCASSPGVRETQYFGPGTRLLVL.

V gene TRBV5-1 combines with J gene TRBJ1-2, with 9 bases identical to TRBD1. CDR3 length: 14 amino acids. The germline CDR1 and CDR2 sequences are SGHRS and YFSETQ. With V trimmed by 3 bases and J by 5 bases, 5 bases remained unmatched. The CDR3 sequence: CASSWGQGRYGYTF. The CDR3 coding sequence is TGCGCCAGCAGCTGGGGACAGGGAAGGTATGGCTACACCTTC.

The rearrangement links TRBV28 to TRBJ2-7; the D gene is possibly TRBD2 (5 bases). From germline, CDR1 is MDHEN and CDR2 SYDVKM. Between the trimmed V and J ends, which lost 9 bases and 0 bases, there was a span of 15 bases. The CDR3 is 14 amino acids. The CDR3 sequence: CASRTPGHSYEQYF. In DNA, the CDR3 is TGTGCCAGTCGGACTCCGGGTCACTCCTACGAGCAGTACTTC.

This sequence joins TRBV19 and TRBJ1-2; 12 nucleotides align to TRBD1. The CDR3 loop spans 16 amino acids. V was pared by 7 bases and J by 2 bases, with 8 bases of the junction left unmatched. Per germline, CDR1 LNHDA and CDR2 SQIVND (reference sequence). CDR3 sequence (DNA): TGTGCCAGTAAGGGGACAGGGGGCGACAGGAACTATGGCTACACCTTC. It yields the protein CASKGTGGDRNYGYTF.

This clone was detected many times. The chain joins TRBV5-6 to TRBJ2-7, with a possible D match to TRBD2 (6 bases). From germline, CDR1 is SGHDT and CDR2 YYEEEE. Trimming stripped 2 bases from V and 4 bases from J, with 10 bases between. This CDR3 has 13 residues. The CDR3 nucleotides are TGTGCCAGCAGCTTCCGGGACTTATACGAGCAGTACTTC. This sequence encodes CASSFRDLYEQYF.

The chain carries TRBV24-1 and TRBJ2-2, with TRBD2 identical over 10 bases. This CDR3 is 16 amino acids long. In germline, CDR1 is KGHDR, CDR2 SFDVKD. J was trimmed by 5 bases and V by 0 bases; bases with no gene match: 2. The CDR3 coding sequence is TGTGCCACCAGTGATTTGACGGGACTAGCGACCGGGGAGCTGTTTTTT. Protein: CATSDLTGLATGELFF.

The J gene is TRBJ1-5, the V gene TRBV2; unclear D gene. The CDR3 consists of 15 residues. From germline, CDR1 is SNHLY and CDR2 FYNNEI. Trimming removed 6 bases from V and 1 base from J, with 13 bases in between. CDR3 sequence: CASSGRGGSNQPQHF. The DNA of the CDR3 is TGTGCCAGCAGCGGACGAGGCGGGAGCAATCAGCCCCAGCATTTT.

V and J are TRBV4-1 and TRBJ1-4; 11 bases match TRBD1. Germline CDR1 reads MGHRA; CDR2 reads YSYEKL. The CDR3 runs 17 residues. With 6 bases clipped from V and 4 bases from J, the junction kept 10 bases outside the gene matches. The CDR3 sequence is CASSLLRTGGINEKLFF. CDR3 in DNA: TGCGCCAGCAGTCTTCTCCGGACAGGGGGCATTAATGAAAAACTGTTTTTT.

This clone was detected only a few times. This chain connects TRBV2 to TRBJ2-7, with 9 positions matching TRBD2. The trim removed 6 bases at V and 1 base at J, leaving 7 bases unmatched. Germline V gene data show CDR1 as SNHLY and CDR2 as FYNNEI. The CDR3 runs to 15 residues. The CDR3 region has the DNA TGTGCCAGCAGCGCCCTAGCGGGGCGATCCTACGAGCAGTACTTC. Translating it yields CASSALAGRSYEQYF.

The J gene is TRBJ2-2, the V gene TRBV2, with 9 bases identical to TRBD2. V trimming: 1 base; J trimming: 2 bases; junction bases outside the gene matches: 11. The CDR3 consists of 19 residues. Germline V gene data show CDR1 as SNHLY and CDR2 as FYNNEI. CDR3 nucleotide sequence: TGTGCCAGCAGTGAAGGGGCTAGCGGGATCAGAACCAACACCGGGGAGCTGTTTTTT. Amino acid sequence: CASSEGASGIRTNTGELFF. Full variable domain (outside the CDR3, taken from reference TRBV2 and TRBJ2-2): EPEVTQTPSHQVTQMGQEVILRCVPISNHLYFYWYRQILGQKVEFLVSFYNNEISEKSEIFDDQFSVERPDGSNFTLKIRSTKLEDSAMYFCASSEGASGIRTNTGELFFGEGSRLTVL.